One and the same sample provided the 11 T cell receptor beta chains below, sequenced in a study of regulatory T cells in long-lasting Graves disease. Building of the TCR beta libraries involved iRepertoire HTBI primers and Arm-PCR of CDR3 regions. TCRdb analysed the multiplex PCR reads with MiXCR anew, one entry per CDR3 protein. The table has 450,000 to 650,000 distinct CDR3 sequences, around 16% seen once. The sample's time point: newly diagnosed GD, antithyroid drugs for less than 3 months. PBMCs were the source of the RNA used for TCR sequencing. These same records also appear under a second study, on T cells in Graves' hyperthyroidism and ophthalmopathy.

The sample was peripheral blood mononuclear cells (PBMCs), taken at new diagnosis, from a patient treated with antithyroid drugs. The receptors derive from a woman aged 35-65 years with Graves disease.

This clonotype was counted ten times or more. The chain couples TRBV6-2 or TRBV6-3 to TRBJ1-5; 7 positions agree with TRBD1. V gave up 6 bases and J gave up 7 bases; unmatched junction bases: 12. In germline, CDR1 is MNHEY, CDR2 SVGEGT. This CDR3 comprises 15 residues. CDR3 protein: CASSHLGDRLQPQHF. The CDR3 DNA is TGTGCCAGCAGCCACCTGGGGGACAGATTACAGCCCCAGCATTTT.

This clonotype was recorded at least ten times. This chain links TRBV19 with TRBJ2-3; 7 nucleotides match TRBD2. Germline loops: CDR1 LNHDA, CDR2 SQIVND (reference sequence). Trimming at V came to 3 bases and at J to 2 bases, leaving 5 bases not matched to a gene. CDR3 length equals 15 residues. The CDR3 sequence: CASSITSGVTDTQYF. CDR3 nucleotides: TGTGCCAGTAGTATCACCAGCGGGGTCACAGATACGCAGTATTTT.

This chain links TRBV4-1 with TRBJ2-2; D is perhaps TRBD1 (5 bases). Per the germline V gene, CDR1 is MGHRA and CDR2 is YSYEKL. The V gene lost 1 base and the J gene lost 2 bases, with 14 bases spanning the gap. The CDR3 extends over 17 amino acids. The DNA of the CDR3 is TGCGCCAGCAGCCAAGTAATCAGGGCTACAAACACCGGGGAGCTGTTTTTT. Residues: CASSQVIRATNTGELFF.

At least ten counts were recorded for this clonotype. The V gene is TRBV2, the J gene TRBJ2-3; D is undetermined. The germline V and J ends were trimmed by 6 bases and 4 bases, with 11 bases remaining between them. Germline V gives CDR1 SNHLY, CDR2 FYNNEI. The CDR3 is 13 residues long. Here the CDR3 DNA reads TGTGCCAGCAGCACGGGTCGGGCAGATACGCAGTATTTT. This sequence encodes CASSTGRADTQYF. The whole variable domain, remainder taken from reference TRBV2 and TRBJ2-3, is EPEVTQTPSHQVTQMGQEVILRCVPISNHLYFYWYRQILGQKVEFLVSFYNNEISEKSEIFDDQFSVERPDGSNFTLKIRSTKLEDSAMYFCASSTGRADTQYFGPGTRLTVL.

The sample holds many counts of this clonotype. V and J are TRBV3-1 and TRBJ1-4; a possible D gene is TRBD1 (5 bases). The CDR3 has 14 residues. Germline V gene data show CDR1 as LGHDT and CDR2 as YNNKEL (reference sequence). V was pared by 6 bases and J by 3 bases, with 11 bases between. The DNA for the CDR3 is TGTGCCAGCAGTCCCGAGGGGTCTAATGAAAAACTGTTTTTT. Encoded protein: CASSPEGSNEKLFF.

This chain uses TRBV20-1 with TRBJ2-5; D is undetermined. Trimming left V 0 bases short and J 1 base short, with 12 bases between. Germline values: CDR1 DFQATT, CDR2 SNEGSKA (reference sequence). The CDR3 is 15 residues long. The CDR3 coding sequence is TGCAGTGCTAGAGATCTTATCTCTAGCCAAGAGACCCAGTACTTC. Translating it yields CSARDLISSQETQYF.

This clonotype was detected many times. The genes are TRBV12-3 or TRBV12-4 and TRBJ2-5, with TRBD2 matching over 7 bases. The CDR3 has 15 residues. The V segment lost 4 bases and the J segment 6 bases; nucleotides outside the gene matches: 11. CDR3 in amino acids: CASSSGGGILKTQYF. The CDR3 DNA reads TGTGCCAGCAGTTCCGGCGGGGGAATCCTAAAGACCCAGTACTTC.

This clonotype was counted many times. This chain joins TRBV5-1 and TRBJ1-1; weak D call: TRBD1 (6 bases). Trimming took off 4 bases at V and 4 bases at J, with 20 bases between the two ends. Germline assignment: CDR1 SGHRS and CDR2 YFSETQ. The CDR3 spans 16 residues. The CDR3 reads CASSAPSSGARTEAFF. The CDR3 DNA is TGCGCCAGCAGCGCGCCCTCCTCGGGGGCGCGCACTGAAGCTTTCTTT.

The table lists this clonotype with a few counts. The V call is TRBV4-1, the J call TRBJ2-2; weak D call: TRBD2 (6 bases). The CDR3 consists of 16 residues. The germline V gene encodes CDR1 MGHRA and CDR2 YSYEKL. Trimming left V 4 bases short and J 6 bases short, with 18 bases between. For the CDR3, the DNA is TGCGCCAGCAGCCTAGTCCCGGGACTGTTCCCCGGGGAGCTGTTTTTT. It yields the protein CASSLVPGLFPGELFF.

This clonotype occurred many times. V gene TRBV2 combines with J gene TRBJ2-7, with 8 nucleotides matching TRBD2. Germline loops: CDR1 SNHLY, CDR2 FYNNEI. The CDR3 is 13 amino acids. The V and J ends lost 4 bases and 3 bases, in that order; junction bases with no gene match: 2. The CDR3: CASSGAGGYEQYF. The CDR3 nucleotides read TGTGCCAGCAGTGGGGCGGGGGGCTACGAGCAGTACTTC. Full variable domain (remainder filled in from reference TRBV2 and TRBJ2-7): EPEVTQTPSHQVTQMGQEVILRCVPISNHLYFYWYRQILGQKVEFLVSFYNNEISEKSEIFDDQFSVERPDGSNFTLKIRSTKLEDSAMYFCASSGAGGYEQYFGPGTRLTVT.

This clonotype was observed many times. This chain joins TRBV5-6 and TRBJ2-1, with D possibly matching TRBD2 (5 bases). The V end lost 2 bases, the J end lost 10 bases, and 10 bases lay between the germline ends. CDR3 length equals 12 residues. Germline lookup yields CDR1 SGHDT and CDR2 YYEEEE. The CDR3 reads CASSLEVAEQFF. Written as DNA, the CDR3 is TGTGCCAGCAGCTTAGAAGTAGCGGAGCAGTTCTTC.